This T cell receptor beta chain was found in a study of shared clonotypes between healthy human individuals. Study-wide findings and caveats: The generation probabilities recorded for non-shared clonotypes fell below those of clonotypes shared by all four donors.

Profiling relied on immunoSEQ multiplex PCR, and the TCRdb table lists in-frame clones only, not all of them. Among over a million clones listed, roughly 96% were seen once. CDR3 length: 13 amino acids. CDR1 is SGHRS and CDR2 is YFSETQ in the germline V gene. Deletions cut 0 bases from V and 5 bases from J, with 8 bases between. With respect to this clone: Its cognate antigen is unknown. Within the sample, other DNA sequences also encode this same CDR3.

This sequence was found in a man aged 30 to 39 in good health. The rearrangement links TRBV5-1 to TRBJ2-5; D is undetermined. Sequenced input: naive CD4+ T cells sorted from blood. The subset here: CD45RA+ positively selected. This CDR3 is CASSLVGLETQYF. The CDR3 region has the DNA TGCGCCAGCAGCTTGGTCGGTTTGGAGACCCAGTACTTC.